This note documents a single TCR beta chain sequence. The sample comes from a study of T cells in Graves' hyperthyroidism and ophthalmopathy. The CDR3 regions of TCR beta were amplified from RNA transcripts. Using the HTBI primer set, a first-round RT-PCR was run on the TCR CDR3. TCRdb reanalysed the multiplex PCR reads using MiXCR and keeps one entry per CDR3 protein. The sample has fewer than 400,000 distinct CDR3 sequences, over 15% seen once. The study excluded patients with uncontrolled infection, other autoimmune disease, pregnancy or lactation. The CDR3 has 14 residues. The germline gives CDR1 SEHNR, CDR2 FQNEAQ (reference sequence). Trimming stripped 0 bases from V and 7 bases from J, with 13 bases between.

The sequence was obtained from a man under 40 with Graves' hyperthyroidism. The J gene is TRBJ2-7, the V gene TRBV7-9; no clear D. Sequenced: blood. The CDR3 loop is CASSLARPSGEQYF. The CDR3, as DNA: TGTGCCAGCAGCTTAGCGCGCCCCAGTGGGGAGCAGTACTTC.